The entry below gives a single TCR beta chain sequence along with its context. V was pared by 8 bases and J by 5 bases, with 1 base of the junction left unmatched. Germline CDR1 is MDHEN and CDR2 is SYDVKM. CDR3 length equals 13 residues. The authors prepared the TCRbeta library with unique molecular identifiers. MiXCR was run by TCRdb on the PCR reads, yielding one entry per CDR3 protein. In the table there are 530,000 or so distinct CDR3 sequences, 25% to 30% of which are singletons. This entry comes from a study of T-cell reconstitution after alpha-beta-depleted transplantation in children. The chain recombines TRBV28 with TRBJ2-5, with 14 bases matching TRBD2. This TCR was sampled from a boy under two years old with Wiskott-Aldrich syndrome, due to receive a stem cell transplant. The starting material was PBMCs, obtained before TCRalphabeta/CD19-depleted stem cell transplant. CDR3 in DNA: TGTGCCAGCTGGACTAGCGGGAGGGAGACCCAGTACTTC. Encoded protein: CASWTSGRETQYF. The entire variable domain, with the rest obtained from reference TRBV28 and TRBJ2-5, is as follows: DVKVTQSSRYLVKRTGEKVFLECVQDMDHENMFWYRQDPGLGLRLIYFSYDVKMKEKGDIPEGYSVSREKKERFSLILESASTNQTSMYLCASWTSGRETQYFGPGTRLLVL.